Below are 22 T cell receptor beta chains sequenced from a single sample in a study of blood T cell repertoires in COVID-19. TCRdb keeps only in-frame clones here, not all; method: immunoSEQ multiplex PCR. The top ten clones hold about 0.64% of a sample with 260,000 or so clones, around 90% of them seen once. Specimen: peripheral blood. These TCRs come from a human donor in a cohort sampled during active COVID-19.

The rearrangement links TRBV7-9 to TRBJ1-3, with 8 bases lining up with TRBD1. The CDR3 has 16 residues. After removal of 5 bases from V and 0 bases from J, the junction contained 6 bases not matched to a gene. Germline-derived CDR1 and CDR2 are SEHNR and FQNEAQ (reference sequence). CDR3 sequence (DNA): TGTGCCAGCAGCGCCGGGACAGGTACCTCTGGAAACACCATATATTTT. Its translation is CASSAGTGTSGNTIYF.

This rearrangement joins TRBV7-2 to TRBJ2-1; TRBD1 matches at 10 bases. Trimming removed 4 bases from V and 8 bases from J; junction bases left unmatched: 8. The germline V gene has CDR1 SGHTA and CDR2 FQGNSA. The CDR3 consists of 15 residues. The CDR3 DNA is TGTGCCAGCAGCTCCCAGACAGGGGGCGGTTATGAGCAGTTCTTC. Protein product: CASSSQTGGGYEQFF.

V gene TRBV9 combines with J gene TRBJ2-1; TRBD2 agrees at 10 bases. V shed 4 bases, J shed 7 bases, and the junction held 11 bases outside the gene matches. Germline values: CDR1 SGDLS, CDR2 YYNGEE. This CDR3 is built from 16 residues. The CDR3 DNA reads as TGTGCCAGCAGCCCCCGAATGGTAGCGGGGGGTAATGAGCAGTTCTTC. Protein product: CASSPRMVAGGNEQFF.

The rearrangement joins TRBV7-9 to TRBJ2-1; TRBD2 is a possible D gene (5 bases). Germline CDR1 is SEHNR and CDR2 is FQNEAQ (reference sequence). V gave up 2 bases and J gave up 10 bases, with 18 bases separating them. The length of the CDR3 is 15 residues. The CDR3 spells CASSLRLASMGEQFF. CDR3 nucleotides: TGTGCCAGCAGCTTAAGGCTGGCTAGCATGGGGGAGCAGTTCTTC.

This clone has only one observation. The chain carries TRBV20-1 and TRBJ2-7, with TRBD2 identical over 10 bases. V gave up 3 bases and J gave up 7 bases; unmatched junction bases: 15. CDR1 and CDR2 (germline): DFQATT, SNEGSKA (reference sequence). The CDR3 has 16 amino acids. For the CDR3, the DNA is TGCAGTGCTAGTATGGCCCTAGCGGGAGTACGTGGAGAGCAGTACTTC. Translation: CSASMALAGVRGEQYF.

The chain employs TRBV5-1 and TRBJ1-1; D not resolved. Trimming shortened V by 0 bases and J by 0 bases, and 6 bases separated the two germline ends. CDR1 and CDR2 (germline): SGHRS, YFSETQ. There are 14 residues in the CDR3. CDR3 region: CASSLEPMNTEAFF. The CDR3 DNA is TGCGCCAGCAGCTTGGAGCCTATGAACACTGAAGCTTTCTTT.

The chain has TRBV10-3 and TRBJ2-2; no definite D call. Germline V gene data show CDR1 as ENHRY and CDR2 as SYGVKD. This CDR3 has 15 amino acids. Trimming removed 3 bases from V and 2 bases from J, with 10 bases in between. CDR3 region: CAISDQAENTGELFF. DNA for the CDR3: TGTGCCATCAGTGATCAGGCAGAAAACACCGGGGAGCTGTTTTTT.

The chain is built from TRBV5-1 and TRBJ2-7, with 7 bases fitting TRBD2. The CDR3 length is 14 residues. V shed 2 bases, J shed 6 bases, and the junction held 8 bases outside the gene matches. The germline V gene has CDR1 SGHRS and CDR2 YFSETQ. This chain's CDR3 is CASSLAGRTSEQYF. CDR3 nucleotide sequence: TGCGCCAGCAGCTTAGCCGGGAGGACCTCCGAGCAGTACTTC. The full variable domain, rest sourced from reference TRBV5-1 and TRBJ2-7, is KAGVTQTPRYLIKTRGQQVTLSCSPISGHRSVSWYQQTPGQGLQFLFEYFSETQRNKGNFPGRFSGRQFSNSRSEMNVSTLELGDSALYLCASSLAGRTSEQYFGPGTRLTVT.

CDR3 sequence reads: CASSFPGQGKTEAFF. The CDR3 nucleotides are TGCGCCAGCAGCTTTCCCGGACAGGGGAAAACTGAAGCTTTCTTT. The chain links TRBV5-1 to TRBJ1-1, with TRBD1 matching over 9 bases. V shed 2 bases and J 5 bases; nucleotides not matched to a gene: 7. The CDR3 consists of 15 residues. Germline V gene lookup returns CDR1 SGHRS and CDR2 YFSETQ.

The chain links TRBV5-3 to TRBJ1-1, with D tentatively TRBD1 (5 bases). TRBV5-3 is recorded as an ORF, its role being uncertain. The V gene lost 5 bases and the J gene lost 1 base, with 15 bases spanning the gap. This CDR3 contains 15 residues. The CDR3 loop is CARRLIGGSNTEAFF. The DNA for the CDR3 is TGTGCCAGAAGGTTGATCGGGGGTTCGAACACTGAAGCTTTCTTT.

The chain is built from TRBV20-1 and TRBJ2-1; possibly TRBD2 for D (6 bases). This CDR3 is 14 amino acids long. With 3 bases removed from V and 8 bases from J, the gap between germline ends came to 17 bases. From germline, CDR1 is DFQATT and CDR2 SNEGSKA (reference sequence). The CDR3 bases are TGCAGTGCTAGTCGTCTTATGGGGGGTCATGAGCAGTTCTTC. Encoded protein: CSASRLMGGHEQFF.

This chain uses TRBV4-3 with TRBJ2-7; 7 positions match TRBD1. The V segment lost 1 base and the J segment 3 bases; nucleotides outside the gene matches: 6. The germline CDR1 and CDR2 sequences are LGHNA and YSLEER. The CDR3 totals 15 residues. The CDR3 bases are TGCGCCAGCAGCCAAGGGATAACAGGGGTCTACGAGCAGTACTTC. This codes for CASSQGITGVYEQYF.

As DNA, the CDR3 is TGTGCCATCAAACCGGGACAGACTAACTATGGCTACACCTTC. Amino acid sequence: CAIKPGQTNYGYTF. The chain recombines TRBV10-3 with TRBJ1-2; 7 bases are shared with TRBD1. Germline CDR1 is ENHRY and CDR2 is SYGVKD. V lost 7 bases, J lost 0 bases, and 5 bases stayed unmatched. The CDR3 is made up of 14 amino acids.

This clone was found a few times. V is TRBV6-5 and J is TRBJ1-1; D may be TRBD1 (6 bases). V gave up 7 bases and J gave up 1 base, with 10 bases separating them. CDR3 length: 13 amino acids. Looked up from germline, CDR1 is MNHEY and CDR2 is SVGAGI. CDR3 nucleotide sequence: TGTGCCAGCATTCTGACAGGGAACACTGAAGCTTTCTTT. As protein: CASILTGNTEAFF.

J is TRBJ1-5 and V is TRBV30; TRBD1 might be the D (5 bases). With 5 bases removed from V and 2 bases from J, the gap between germline ends came to 10 bases. The CDR3 is 13 amino acids. The germline V gene encodes CDR1 GTSNPN and CDR2 SVGIG (reference sequence). CDR3 bases: TGTGCCTGGGGGGCTGCAGGCAATCAGCCCCAGCATTTT. Residues: CAWGAAGNQPQHF.

This chain links TRBV27 with TRBJ1-1, with no clear D. Trimming removed 8 bases from V and 0 bases from J, with 16 bases in between. Germline CDR1 and CDR2: MNHEY and SMNVEV (reference sequence). There are 15 residues in the CDR3. As DNA, the CDR3 is TGTGCCAGCTATCCCGGGATAGGTATGAACACTGAAGCTTTCTTT. Translated, it gives CASYPGIGMNTEAFF.

The chain uses TRBV7-9 and TRBJ1-6; the D is unclear. V lost 7 bases to trimming and J lost 8 bases, with 12 bases between them. CDR3 length: 13 amino acids. Germline-derived CDR1 and CDR2 are SEHNR and FQNEAQ (reference sequence). The CDR3 loop reads CASNGPADSPLHF. The CDR3 coding sequence is TGTGCCAGCAATGGCCCAGCGGATTCACCCCTCCACTTT. The complete variable domain, with remaining parts taken from reference TRBV7-9 and TRBJ1-6, reads DTGVSQNPRHKITKRGQNVTFRCDPISEHNRLYWYRQTLGQGPEFLTYFQNEAQLEKSRLLSDRFSAERPKGSFSTLEIQRTEQGDSAMYLCASNGPADSPLHFGNGTRLTVT.

The CDR3 is CASSLSSGRARYNEQFF. CDR3 nucleotide sequence: TGTGCCAGCAGTTTATCGAGCGGGAGGGCAAGGTACAATGAGCAGTTCTTC. The chain couples TRBV27 to TRBJ2-1, with TRBD2 matching 10 bases. Germline CDR1 is MNHEY and CDR2 is SMNVEV (reference sequence). The CDR3 is 17 residues long. Trimming cost V 0 bases and J 4 bases; bases outside gene matches: 6.

The rearrangement joins TRBV6-6 to TRBJ1-1; possible D gene TRBD1, 5 bases. Germline-derived CDR1 and CDR2 are MNHNY and SVGAGI (reference sequence). V lost 7 bases and J lost 0, with 15 bases in between. The CDR3 covers 15 residues. CDR3 sequence: CASIHGGIMNTEAFF. The CDR3 DNA reads as TGTGCCAGCATCCACGGGGGGATTATGAACACTGAAGCTTTCTTT.

The gene calls are TRBV2 and TRBJ1-1, with D uncertain. The CDR3 contains 13 residues. CDR1 is SNHLY, CDR2 FYNNEI, per germline. V shed 4 bases and J shed 0 bases, with 6 bases lying between them. DNA of the CDR3: TGTGCCAGCAGTGCCGGGGTGAACACTGAAGCTTTCTTT. It is translated as CASSAGVNTEAFF.

The genes are TRBV19 and TRBJ1-2; D is undetermined. Trimming shortened V by 5 bases and J by 8 bases, and 18 bases separated the two germline ends. Germline V gene sequence: CDR1 LNHDA, CDR2 SQIVND (reference sequence). This CDR3 spans 14 amino acids. The CDR3 coding sequence is TGTGCCAGTAGTCCACCGACGGATTCTAGGGGCTACACCTTC. It encodes CASSPPTDSRGYTF.

The chain uses TRBV9 and TRBJ1-1; 7 positions agree with TRBD1. With V trimmed by 3 bases and J by 5 bases, 7 bases remained unmatched. This CDR3 has 14 residues. Germline CDR1 is SGDLS and CDR2 is YYNGEE. This CDR3 reads CASSALQGETEAFF. CDR3 nucleotides: TGTGCCAGCAGCGCCCTTCAGGGGGAAACTGAAGCTTTCTTT.